Shown below are 22 T cell receptor beta chains from a single sample sequenced in a study of T cell responses to AZD1222 COVID-19 vaccine. Libraries were prepared by immunoSEQ multiplex PCR; TCRdb keeps only in-frame clonotypes and omits some of them. The sample includes 120,000 to 150,000 clones, roughly 89% seen only once; the top ten take roughly 1.7%. Sequences were derived from peripheral blood, sampled 28 days after the second AZD1222 dose. The receptor set was obtained from an adult who received the AZD1222 COVID-19 vaccine.

The genes are TRBV24-1 and TRBJ2-5; 7 bases fit TRBD1. The CDR3 has 14 residues. Trimming took 3 bases from V and 2 from J; bases not matched to a gene: 2. Germline CDR1 is KGHDR and CDR2 is SFDVKD. The CDR3 protein is CATSDTGQQETQYF. The CDR3 DNA reads as TGTGCCACCAGTGATACGGGACAGCAAGAGACCCAGTACTTC.

This chain connects TRBV7-2 to TRBJ1-2; D possibly corresponds to TRBD1 (5 bases). This CDR3 comprises 14 residues. Germline V lookup: CDR1 SGHTA, CDR2 FQGNSA. Trimming removed 1 base at V and 7 bases at J, with 13 bases between. CDR3 residues: CASSLVRQGTGYTF. CDR3 nucleotides: TGTGCCAGCAGCTTAGTGAGGCAGGGAACTGGCTACACCTTC. Supplemented by reference TRBV7-2 and TRBJ1-2, the full variable domain reads GAGVSQSPSNKVTEKGKDVELRCDPISGHTALYWYRQSLGQGLEFLIYFQGNSAPDKSGLPSDRFSAERTGGSVSTLTIQRTQQEDSAVYLCASSLVRQGTGYTFGSGTRLTVV.

The chain joins TRBV9 to TRBJ1-2, with unresolved D. This CDR3 spans 17 amino acids. Germline CDR1 SGDLS, CDR2 YYNGEE. V gave up 0 bases and J gave up 3 bases, with 18 bases separating them. DNA for the CDR3: TGTGCCAGCAGCGTAGGTCGTCAGACCAATTCTTACTATGGCTACACCTTC. It translates to CASSVGRQTNSYYGYTF. Using reference TRBV9 and TRBJ1-2 for the parts outside the CDR3, the full variable domain is DSGVTQTPKHLITATGQRVTLRCSPRSGDLSVYWYQQSLDQGLQFLIQYYNGEERAKGNILERFSAQQFPDLHSELNLSSLELGDSALYFCASSVGRQTNSYYGYTFGSGTRLTVV.

The chain joins TRBV5-1 to TRBJ2-1; 8 nucleotides match TRBD1. V was pared by 8 bases and J by 2 bases, with 6 bases of the junction left unmatched. Looked up from germline, CDR1 is SGHRS and CDR2 is YFSETQ. The CDR3 sequence is 14 residues long. Here the CDR3 reads CASGEDRAYNEQFF. DNA of the CDR3: TGCGCCAGTGGGGAGGACAGGGCCTACAATGAGCAGTTCTTC. The entire variable domain, with the rest obtained from reference TRBV5-1 and TRBJ2-1, is as follows: KAGVTQTPRYLIKTRGQQVTLSCSPISGHRSVSWYQQTPGQGLQFLFEYFSETQRNKGNFPGRFSGRQFSNSRSEMNVSTLELGDSALYLCASGEDRAYNEQFFGPGTRLTVL.

Here the CDR3 reads CASSLAELETQYF. The CDR3 DNA is TGTGCCAGCAGTTTGGCCGAATTGGAGACCCAGTACTTC. This chain links TRBV12-3 or TRBV12-4 with TRBJ2-5; D is unclear. Between the trimmed V and J ends, which lost 3 bases and 5 bases, there was a span of 10 bases. This CDR3 spans 13 amino acids.

The rearrangement joins TRBV9 to TRBJ2-7; 12 bases are shared with TRBD2. Looked up from germline, CDR1 is SGDLS and CDR2 is YYNGEE. This CDR3 has 18 amino acids. V dropped 4 bases and J dropped 1; count of bases not matched to a gene: 12. CDR3 in amino acids: CASSPGPSGRATSYEQYF. CDR3 DNA: TGTGCCAGCAGCCCAGGCCCTAGCGGGAGGGCCACGTCCTACGAGCAGTACTTC.

The rearrangement joins TRBV6-2 or TRBV6-3 to TRBJ1-5, with a possible D match to TRBD1 (5 bases). The CDR3 runs 15 residues. V gave up 0 bases and J gave up 5 bases, with 11 bases separating them. The germline CDR1 and CDR2 sequences are MNHEY and SVGEGT. The CDR3 coding sequence is TGTGCCAGCAGTTACTCAGGGGCTACGTATCAGCCCCAGCATTTT. It is translated as CASSYSGATYQPQHF.

This chain uses TRBV6-6 with TRBJ1-2; 10 bases are a match to TRBD1. This CDR3 spans 14 amino acids. J lost 8 bases, V lost 1 base, and 4 bases had no gene match. Per germline, CDR1 MNHNY and CDR2 SVGAGI (reference sequence). CDR3: CASSYLDRGTGYTF. The CDR3 nucleotides read TGTGCCAGCAGTTACTTGGACAGGGGGACCGGCTACACCTTC.

This clone was seen a single time. The V and J genes are TRBV5-1 and TRBJ1-4; D might be TRBD1 (5 bases). V gave up 4 bases and J gave up 6 bases, with 16 bases separating them. The CDR3 is 15 residues long. CDR1 and CDR2 (germline): SGHRS, YFSETQ. CDR3 loop: CASSPSGRGDEKLFF. DNA of the CDR3: TGCGCCAGCAGCCCCTCGGGGAGAGGGGATGAAAAACTGTTTTTT.

The J gene is TRBJ1-3, the V gene TRBV18, with no clear D. Per the germline V gene, CDR1 is KGHSH and CDR2 is LQKENI. V shed 6 bases and J shed 0 bases, with 9 bases lying between them. This CDR3 spans 14 amino acids. CDR3 in DNA: TGTGCCAGCTCCCCATCCCTCTCTGGAAACACCATATATTTT. Its protein product is CASSPSLSGNTIYF.

The chain employs TRBV5-5 and TRBJ1-1; D ambiguous. Germline lookup yields CDR1 SGHKS and CDR2 YYEKEE (reference sequence). With 0 bases removed from V and 6 bases from J, the gap between germline ends came to 9 bases. This CDR3 contains 13 residues. CDR3 nucleotides: TGTGCCAGCAGCTTGGTGGGCACCCCTGAAGCTTTCTTT. Amino acid sequence: CASSLVGTPEAFF.

This clone was seen more than once but under ten times. The rearrangement uses TRBV7-2 and TRBJ2-2; 10 nucleotides align to TRBD1. Germline-derived CDR1 and CDR2 are SGHTA and FQGNSA. This CDR3 has 14 residues. J was trimmed by 4 bases and V by 6 bases; bases with no gene match: 2. The CDR3 sequence: CASRGTGVTGELFF. The CDR3 DNA reads as TGTGCCAGCAGGGGGACAGGGGTCACCGGGGAGCTGTTTTTT.

V is TRBV9 and J is TRBJ2-3; TRBD1 matches at 7 bases. Germline CDR1 SGDLS, CDR2 YYNGEE. This CDR3 has 14 residues. V lost 3 bases, J lost 2 bases, and 3 bases stayed unmatched. The CDR3 coding sequence is TGTGCCAGCAGCGCGGGACAGCCCACAGATACGCAGTATTTT. Translated: CASSAGQPTDTQYF.

This chain joins TRBV27 and TRBJ1-5, with 7 bases lining up with TRBD1. J was trimmed by 11 bases and V by 6 bases; bases with no gene match: 22. The CDR3 has 17 residues. Germline CDR1 MNHEY, CDR2 SMNVEV (reference sequence). The CDR3: CASRPHSAGVEGATQHF. CDR3 sequence (DNA): TGTGCCAGCAGACCTCATTCTGCAGGCGTGGAGGGGGCAACCCAGCATTTT.

This chain uses TRBV29-1 with TRBJ1-3; D ambiguous. The germline gives CDR1 SQVTM, CDR2 ANQGSEA. Trimming cost V 5 bases and J 3 bases, with 11 bases left between them. CDR3 size: 13 residues. The CDR3 region has the DNA TGCAGCGTTCCGGGTCCAGATGGAAACACCATATATTTT. It specifies CSVPGPDGNTIYF.

The rearrangement links TRBV19 to TRBJ1-4; 7 bases fit TRBD1. Germline V lookup: CDR1 LNHDA, CDR2 SQIVND (reference sequence). After removal of 6 bases from V and 4 bases from J, the junction contained 5 bases not matched to a gene. This CDR3 has 14 amino acids. As DNA, the CDR3 is TGTGCCAGTAGCATGGGGACAGTTAATGAAAAACTGTTTTTT. As protein: CASSMGTVNEKLFF.

This chain uses TRBV6-2 or TRBV6-3 with TRBJ2-5, with 8 bases that match TRBD2. The V segment lost 2 bases and the J segment 5 bases; nucleotides outside the gene matches: 7. CDR3 length: 15 amino acids. Germline CDR1 reads MNHEY; CDR2 reads SVGEGT. The CDR3 bases are TGTGCCAGCAGTTACCAGGGGACTAGTATGGAGACCCAGTACTTC. It specifies CASSYQGTSMETQYF.

In DNA form, the CDR3 reads TGTGCCAGCAGGTACAGCGAATACAATGAGCAGTTCTTC. Translating gives CASRYSEYNEQFF. The chain links TRBV2 to TRBJ2-1; D not resolved. The CDR3 loop spans 13 amino acids. Trimming took 6 bases from V and 4 from J, leaving 10 bases between them. Germline V gene lookup returns CDR1 SNHLY and CDR2 FYNNEI.

The chain recombines TRBV19 with TRBJ1-5; 10 positions agree with TRBD1. The V gene's germline CDR1 is LNHDA and CDR2 SQIVND (reference sequence). The trim removed 7 bases at V and 6 bases at J, leaving 12 bases unmatched. This CDR3 is built from 16 residues. In DNA, the CDR3 is TGTGCCAGTAACATCGGGGTAAGGGACAGGGGTCAGCCCCAGCATTTT. Translated: CASNIGVRDRGQPQHF.

The V and J genes are TRBV29-1 and TRBJ1-1; D gene ambiguous. Between the trimmed V and J ends, which lost 4 bases and 1 base, there was a span of 16 bases. The CDR3 extends over 15 amino acids. In germline, CDR1 is SQVTM, CDR2 ANQGSEA. The CDR3 loop reads CSVAPVLGKNTEAFF. The CDR3 region has the DNA TGCAGCGTTGCCCCCGTTCTAGGCAAGAACACTGAAGCTTTCTTT.

V usage is TRBV5-1 and J usage is TRBJ1-3; TRBD1 matches at 7 bases. The V segment lost 4 bases and the J segment 3 bases; nucleotides outside the gene matches: 7. The germline V gene has CDR1 SGHRS and CDR2 YFSETQ. The CDR3 is made up of 15 amino acids. The CDR3 here is CASSPDRVDGNTIYF. In nucleotides, the CDR3 is TGCGCCAGCAGCCCCGACAGGGTCGATGGAAACACCATATATTTT.

The V and J genes are TRBV2 and TRBJ1-3; no clear D gene. Germline V gives CDR1 SNHLY, CDR2 FYNNEI. The length of the CDR3 is 10 residues. V was trimmed by 7 bases and J by 8 bases, leaving 6 bases between them. DNA for the CDR3: TGTGCCAGCAAGGTAGACACCATATATTTT. The encoded protein is CASKVDTIYF.